These T cell receptor beta chains were read from a single sample in a study of blood T cell repertoires in COVID-19. Some clones are missing from TCRdb's copy, which holds only in-frame ones; the method was immunoSEQ multiplex PCR. Of under 250,000 clones in the sample, roughly 79% were seen once. The sequenced material came from PBMCs or T cells enriched from blood (not recorded which). All receptors derive from a woman between 50 and 59 years old with acute COVID-19. Both conserved end residues are part of each CDR3. D genes are given only for firm matches. Some rows have no size entry. The others give once, few or many, or a class for an expanded clone.

d_gene,v_gene,abundance,j_gene,CDR3aa
.,TRBV6-4,.,TRBJ1-3,CASSEPGAVNTIYF
TRBD2,TRBV4-3,.,TRBJ2-7,CASSQTLAGGVSYEQYF
.,TRBV9,.,TRBJ2-7,CASSVGSGAGGYEQYF
TRBD1,TRBV12-3/TRBV12-4,.,TRBJ1-1,CASKGTGNEAFF
TRBD1,TRBV5-1,.,TRBJ1-4,CASSNGQGTNEKLFF
.,TRBV7-6,.,TRBJ2-3,CASRSGGLTDTQYF
TRBD1,TRBV18,.,TRBJ1-2,CASSPGQARGYGYTF
.,TRBV29-1,.,TRBJ1-3,CGGSPNSGNTIYF
.,TRBV28,.,TRBJ2-7,CASSLSPRGIHEQYF
TRBD1,TRBV5-1,.,TRBJ2-3,CASSSGTGGDTQYF
.,TRBV7-2,few,TRBJ1-4,CASTPTGGAGKLFF
.,TRBV24-1,.,TRBJ1-5,CATSYSGLVPQHF
.,TRBV5-8,few,TRBJ1-2,CASSSAMGQPNYGYTF
.,TRBV6-5,.,TRBJ2-7,CASTTSSYEQYF
.,TRBV5-1,.,TRBJ2-6,CASRAGYGANVLTF
TRBD2,TRBV5-1,.,TRBJ2-7,CASTTGGSYEQYF
TRBD1,TRBV4-3,.,TRBJ2-7,CASSQGTGYDYEQYF
TRBD2,TRBV5-4,.,TRBJ2-3,CASSRTSGSSTDTQYF
.,TRBV10-3,once,TRBJ1-1,CAISDWQGLNTEAFF
.,TRBV27,.,TRBJ1-5,CASSFAALGQPQHF
TRBD1,TRBV4-3,.,TRBJ1-5,CASSPSRDRGNQPQHF
TRBD2,TRBV30,.,TRBJ2-7,CAWSPGLDYYEQYF
TRBD1,TRBV30,.,TRBJ2-5,CAWNRDRGPQETQYF
.,TRBV2,.,TRBJ1-1,CASSGDRNTEAFF